A single sample gave rise to the 18 T cell receptor beta chains below, sequenced in a study of T cells in Graves' hyperthyroidism and ophthalmopathy. What was amplified from RNA transcripts were TCR beta CDR3 regions. HTBI primers drove first-round RT-PCR of the TCR CDR3. TCRdb called the multiplex PCR reads again in MiXCR, with one record for every CDR3 protein. This table holds about 700,000 distinct CDR3 sequences, 14% found once. Sequencing used blood. The receptors were gathered from a woman aged 18 to 35 with Graves' hyperthyroidism.

This clonotype was observed at least ten times. This rearrangement joins TRBV12-3 or TRBV12-4 to TRBJ1-5; TRBD1 is a possible D gene (5 bases). V was cut by 6 bases and J by 1 base, with 7 bases left in between. The CDR3 has 13 amino acids. CDR3 bases: TGTGCCAGCAGGGCAGGGAGCAATCAGCCCCAGCATTTT. This translates into CASRAGSNQPQHF.

In this sample, this clonotype turned up many times. This chain joins TRBV9 and TRBJ2-2; the match to TRBD2 covers 7 bases. Germline V gene sequence: CDR1 SGDLS, CDR2 YYNGEE. CDR3 size: 12 residues. With V trimmed by 5 bases and J by 6 bases, 1 base remained unmatched. The CDR3: CASRRESGELFF. Written as DNA, the CDR3 is TGTGCCAGCAGGCGGGAGTCCGGGGAGCTGTTTTTT.

The chain couples TRBV11-2 to TRBJ2-1; the D gene is possibly TRBD2 (5 bases). V was cut by 3 bases and J by 6 bases, with 21 bases left in between. Germline V gives CDR1 SGHAT, CDR2 FQNNGV. The CDR3 length is 17 residues. CDR3 coding DNA: TGTGCCAGCAGCTTCGACCGTTTAGCGCCTCATCGCAATGAGCAGTTCTTC. Translating it yields CASSFDRLAPHRNEQFF.

This clonotype was detected a few times. V and J are TRBV25-1 and TRBJ2-1; D may be TRBD2 (6 bases). The V end lost 3 bases, the J end lost 8 bases, and 20 bases lay between the germline ends. Germline assignment: CDR1 MGHDK and CDR2 SYGVNS. This CDR3 region has 16 residues. For the CDR3, the DNA is TGTGCCAGCAGTGACTCCCGGGAGATTAATGGGGATGAGCAGTTCTTC. This codes for CASSDSREINGDEQFF.

This clonotype was counted at least ten times. The chain is built from TRBV7-9 and TRBJ2-5; D unresolved. Trimming left V 3 bases short and J 2 bases short, with 10 bases between. Germline lookup yields CDR1 SEHNR and CDR2 FQNEAQ (reference sequence). This CDR3 comprises 14 residues. This CDR3 is CASSFPGGQETQYF. CDR3 DNA sequence: TGTGCCAGCAGCTTTCCGGGTGGACAAGAGACCCAGTACTTC.

This clonotype came up a few times. The genes are TRBV7-2 and TRBJ1-1; TRBD1 matches at 7 bases. Trimming at V came to 3 bases and at J to 3 bases, leaving 4 bases not matched to a gene. The CDR3 sequence is 14 residues long. CDR1 SGHTA and CDR2 FQGNSA come from the germline V gene. CDR3 sequence (DNA): TGTGCCAGCAGCTTGACAGGGCCCCACACTGAAGCTTTCTTT. It specifies CASSLTGPHTEAFF.

In this sample, this clonotype turned up many times. J is TRBJ2-5 and V is TRBV2; TRBD1 matches at 7 bases. CDR1 and CDR2 from the germline V gene are SNHLY and FYNNEI. The CDR3 extends over 15 amino acids. V gave up 6 bases and J gave up 5 bases; unmatched junction bases: 12. In DNA form, the CDR3 reads TGTGCCAGCAGACGACAGGGTCGGCTGTCGGAGACCCAGTACTTC. Encoded protein: CASRRQGRLSETQYF. Using reference TRBV2 and TRBJ2-5 for the parts outside the CDR3, the full variable domain is EPEVTQTPSHQVTQMGQEVILRCVPISNHLYFYWYRQILGQKVEFLVSFYNNEISEKSEIFDDQFSVERPDGSNFTLKIRSTKLEDSAMYFCASRRQGRLSETQYFGPGTRLLVL.

This rearrangement joins TRBV11-2 to TRBJ1-1; 7 positions match TRBD1. Germline V gene sequence: CDR1 SGHAT, CDR2 FQNNGV. J gave up 0 bases and V 1 base, and 5 bases lay outside the gene matches. CDR3 length: 16 amino acids. The CDR3 is CASSLASTGVNTEAFF. CDR3 nucleotides: TGTGCCAGCAGCTTAGCCTCCACAGGGGTGAACACTGAAGCTTTCTTT.

The chain uses TRBV9 and TRBJ2-6, with 9 bases matching TRBD1. Germline CDR1 and CDR2: SGDLS and YYNGEE. V lost 5 bases to trimming and J lost 0 bases; unmatched junction nucleotides: 3. The CDR3 runs 16 residues. This CDR3 reads CASRDRGFSGANVLTF. As DNA, the CDR3 is TGTGCCAGCAGGGACAGGGGATTCTCTGGGGCCAACGTCCTGACTTTC.

The chain recombines TRBV12-3 or TRBV12-4 with TRBJ2-1, with D tentatively TRBD2 (6 bases). The CDR3 contains 15 residues. The V end lost 3 bases, the J end lost 0 bases, and 9 bases lay between the germline ends. The CDR3 coding sequence is TGTGCCAGCAGTTTGAATAGCGGCTCCTACAATGAGCAGTTCTTC. It translates to CASSLNSGSYNEQFF.

This clonotype was seen many times. The chain uses TRBV6-2 or TRBV6-3 and TRBJ2-1; the D gene is possibly TRBD2 (5 bases). V lost 6 bases to trimming and J lost 10 bases, with 16 bases between them. CDR3 size: 13 residues. Germline CDR1 MNHEY, CDR2 SVGEGT. CDR3 DNA: TGTGCCAGCAGGCGGGCCCATCTCGGGGAGCAGTTCTTC. This sequence encodes CASRRAHLGEQFF.

The sample holds many counts of this clonotype. The genes are TRBV7-9 and TRBJ1-5; D is possibly TRBD1 (5 bases). Trimming took 3 bases from V and 7 from J, leaving 10 bases between them. The CDR3 has 13 amino acids. Germline loops: CDR1 SEHNR, CDR2 FQNEAQ (reference sequence). Here the CDR3 reads CASSFTGGQPQHF. Here the CDR3 DNA reads TGTGCCAGCAGCTTTACGGGGGGGCAGCCCCAGCATTTT. The full variable domain, in which reference TRBV7-9 and TRBJ1-5 provide the parts outside the CDR3, is DTGVSQNPRHKITKRGQNVTFRCDPISEHNRLYWYRQTLGQGPEFLTYFQNEAQLEKSRLLSDRFSAERPKGSFSTLEIQRTEQGDSAMYLCASSFTGGQPQHFGDGTRLSIL.

The chain combines TRBV29-1 with TRBJ1-1; D remains unclear. V was cut by 4 bases and J by 0 bases, with 12 bases left in between. The germline gives CDR1 SQVTM, CDR2 ANQGSEA. The CDR3 runs 14 residues. The CDR3 bases are TGCAGCGTTGCAAAAGGACGGATGAACACTGAAGCTTTCTTT. Translating gives CSVAKGRMNTEAFF.

The table lists this clonotype with many counts. The chain recombines TRBV6-1 with TRBJ2-7; tentatively, D is TRBD2 (5 bases). CDR1 is MNHNS, CDR2 SASEGT, per germline. V was cut by 5 bases and J by 2 bases, with 19 bases left in between. The CDR3 totals 16 residues. The CDR3 DNA reads TGTGCCAGCAGTTACCCACTAGTCATGAAACCCTACGAGCAGTACTTC. This encodes CASSYPLVMKPYEQYF.

This clonotype came up many times. The rearrangement uses TRBV6-2 or TRBV6-3 and TRBJ2-5, with D uncertain. V was cut by 3 bases and J by 5 bases, with 7 bases left in between. The CDR3 runs to 12 residues. Germline V lookup: CDR1 MNHEY, CDR2 SVGEGT. CDR3 residues: CASSYLDETQYF. The CDR3 DNA is TGTGCCAGCAGTTATCTGGATGAGACCCAGTACTTC.

The gene calls are TRBV29-1 and TRBJ2-2, with TRBD2 as a possible D gene (5 bases). The CDR3 covers 15 residues. V was clipped by 2 bases and J by 0 bases, with 10 bases between them. In germline, CDR1 is SQVTM, CDR2 ANQGSEA. DNA of the CDR3: TGCAGCGTTGAATGGGCTAGCACGAACACCGGGGAGCTGTTTTTT. Translated, it gives CSVEWASTNTGELFF.

J is TRBJ2-5 and V is TRBV3-1; weak D call: TRBD1 (5 bases). The V gene's germline CDR1 is LGHDT and CDR2 YNNKEL (reference sequence). The V end was cut by 0 bases, the J end by 1 base, with 12 bases between. This CDR3 contains 16 residues. The CDR3 loop is CASSQETRAPQETQYF. The DNA of the CDR3 is TGTGCCAGCAGCCAAGAAACCAGGGCGCCCCAAGAGACCCAGTACTTC.

Ten or more counts support this clonotype. V and J are TRBV27 and TRBJ1-1; D may be TRBD1 (5 bases). This CDR3 region has 16 residues. V lost 4 bases to trimming and J lost 1 base, with 16 bases between them. Germline assignment: CDR1 MNHEY and CDR2 SMNVEV (reference sequence). CDR3: CASSWGPTRWNTEAFF. In nucleotides, the CDR3 is TGTGCCAGCAGTTGGGGCCCAACCAGGTGGAACACTGAAGCTTTCTTT.